The TCR beta chain described here comes from a study of shared clonotypes between healthy human individuals. Findings of the study overall: Collection of samples was limited to blood; tissue repertoires likely differ. Relative to their counterparts shared across all four donors, non-shared clonotypes exhibited diminished generation probabilities.

Turning to this clone: Its antigen is not known. The same CDR3 can be traced to other DNA sequences in this sample.

CDR3 length equals 13 residues. From germline, CDR1 is MNHNY and CDR2 SVGAGI (reference sequence). Between the trimmed V and J ends, which lost 0 bases and 0 bases, there was a span of 3 bases. Naive CD8 isolation took CD45RO-negative cells positively selected for CCR7 and excluded terminally differentiated effector memory CD45RA+ cells. Clones were read by immunoSEQ multiplex PCR, and TCRdb kept only the in-frame ones, dropping some. The table shows millions of clones, with 85% to 95% occurring only once. This chain joins TRBV6-6 and TRBJ2-7; D gene unclear. The specimen sequenced was naive CD8+ T cells from PBMCs. The receptor's source is a man between 18 and 35 years old in good health. Some clones in this sample may be carry-over from other donors' samples. This chain's CDR3 is CASSYSSSYEQYF. CDR3 in DNA: TGTGCCAGCAGTTACTCTAGCTCCTACGAGCAGTACTTC.